Listed below are T cell receptor beta chains from one sample, sequenced in a study of shared T cell receptors in the human thymus. Profiling relied on immunoSEQ multiplex PCR, and the TCRdb table lists in-frame clones only, not all of them. The table lists more than 300,000 clones, 85% to 95% of them singletons. Source material: thymocytes. Receptors were obtained from a human donor. The CDR3 runs from the conserved cysteine through the conserved F or W. Fields, in order: clone size, J gene, D gene, V gene, CDR3 DNA, CDR3 protein. A D gene is named only where the DNA matches it firmly. The size of a clone is reported for some rows only, either as once, few or many, or as a class for expanded clones.

>-|TRBJ2-5|TRBD2|TRBV28
TGTGCCAGCAGCCCTCGGGGGGGGAGGGAGACCCAGTACTTC
CASSPRGGRETQYF
>-|TRBJ2-2|TRBD1|TRBV29-1
TGCAGCGTTGAAGGGACAGGGGGAACCGGGGAGCTGTTTTTT
CSVEGTGGTGELFF
>-|TRBJ2-5|-|TRBV4-2
TGTGCCAGCAGCCAATACGACCCCCTAGCGACAGATCAAGAGACCCAGTACTTC
CASSQYDPLATDQETQYF
>-|TRBJ2-7|TRBD2|TRBV7-9
TGTGCCAGCAGCTTAGAGACTAGCGGGAGTTATCGGTACTTC
CASSLETSGSYRYF
>-|TRBJ1-2|-|TRBV6-1
TGTGCCAGCAGTGAAGTTGCAGGTCGTGGTGGCTACACCTTC
CASSEVAGRGGYTF
>-|TRBJ2-3|-|TRBV28
TGTGCCAGCAGTCCGGGACACACGGATACGCAGTATTTT
CASSPGHTDTQYF
>-|TRBJ1-3|-|TRBV29-1
TGCAGCGTTTCAACCTCTGGAAACACCATATATTTT
CSVSTSGNTIYF
>-|TRBJ2-7|TRBD1|TRBV14
TGTGCCAGCAGCCAAGAAAAGGGACAGGGGGACTACGAGCAGTACTTC
CASSQEKGQGDYEQYF
>-|TRBJ1-1|-|TRBV14
TGTGCCAGCAGCCTCCGGGACGGATACACTGAAGCTTTCTTT
CASSLRDGYTEAFF
>-|TRBJ1-2|TRBD1|TRBV6-5
TGTGCCAGCAAGGACAGGGGCCGCTATGGCTACACCTTC
CASKDRGRYGYTF
>few|TRBJ1-3|-|TRBV6-5
TGTGCCAGCAGCGGAGGGAACTCTGGAAACACCATATATTTT
CASSGGNSGNTIYF
>-|TRBJ2-1|TRBD2|TRBV27
TGTGCCAGCAGTTTAGTGGTGGCGGGAGGAGGGACAACCTACAATGAGCAGTTCTTC
CASSLVVAGGGTTYNEQFF
>-|TRBJ2-3|-|TRBV9
TGTGCCAGCAGCTTAAGCGGTCAGGGATATTTGGATACGCAGTATTTT
CASSLSGQGYLDTQYF
>-|TRBJ2-3|TRBD2|TRBV5-1
TGCGCCAGCAGCTTGGGCCTACTAGCGGCTAGCACAGATACGCAGTATTTT
CASSLGLLAASTDTQYF
>-|TRBJ2-5|-|TRBV6-6
TGTGCCAGCAGTTACGACAGAAAAGAGACCCAGTACTTC
CASSYDRKETQYF
>-|TRBJ2-7|TRBD1|TRBV28
TGTGCCAGCAGCCCCAAATTTGGACAGGGAGTACGGTCGGGCTACGAGCAGTACTTC
CASSPKFGQGVRSGYEQYF
>-|TRBJ2-5|-|TRBV6-1
TGTGCCAGCAGTGAATGGGTAGGGCGGGAGACCCAGTACTTC
CASSEWVGRETQYF
>-|TRBJ2-1|TRBD1|TRBV5-1
TGCGCCAGCAGCTTGCGGCAGGGGGCTGGAGAGCAGTTCTTC
CASSLRQGAGEQFF
>-|TRBJ1-5|TRBD1|TRBV19
TGTGCCAGCACTGGACAGGGGACATATAGCAATCAGCCCCAGCATTTT
CASTGQGTYSNQPQHF
>once|TRBJ2-7|-|TRBV30
TGTGCCTGGAGTGTACAGGGACTAACTACCACCTTC
CAWSVQGLTTTF
>-|TRBJ2-7|-|TRBV5-6
TGTGCCAGCAGCGGATACAAGTGGGGCGGTTGGCCCGGCTCCTACGAGCAGTACTTC
CASSGYKWGGWPGSYEQYF
>-|TRBJ2-7|-|TRBV27
TGTGCCAGCAGTCAATCGAGCTCCTACGAGCAGTACTTC
CASSQSSSYEQYF
>-|TRBJ1-2|-|TRBV9
TGTGCCAGCAGCGTAAGGCAGGATGGCTACACCTTC
CASSVRQDGYTF
>-|TRBJ2-1|-|TRBV4-1
TGCGCCAGCAGCCTTCTGAGCCAGAGCTCCTACAATGAGCAGTTCTTC
CASSLLSQSSYNEQFF
>-|TRBJ1-2|TRBD1|TRBV4-2
TGTGCCAGCAGCCAGACAGGGATTGGGGGCTACACCTTC
CASSQTGIGGYTF
>-|TRBJ1-2|TRBD1|TRBV28
TGTGCCAGCAGTTCCCGGGGACAGGGGGCTGTCGGCTATGGCTACACCTTC
CASSSRGQGAVGYGYTF
>-|TRBJ2-6|-|TRBV29-1
TGCAGCGTTGGAAGACAGACCTACTCCTCTGGGGCCAACGTCCTGACTTTC
CSVGRQTYSSGANVLTF
>-|TRBJ1-5|-|TRBV28
TGTGCCAGCAGTAGCTACTCAGGACAGTCAAACCTTAATAGCAATCAGCCCCAGCATTTT
CASSSYSGQSNLNSNQPQHF
>-|TRBJ2-1|TRBD2|TRBV19
TGTGCCAGTAGTCGGGGGGAGAGCTACAATGAGCAGTTCTTC
CASSRGESYNEQFF
>-|TRBJ2-7|-|TRBV28
TGTGCCAGCACCCCGCGGAACGGGTTATACGAGCAGTACTTC
CASTPRNGLYEQYF
>-|TRBJ2-1|-|TRBV4-2
TGTGCCAGCAGCCAACGAGAAGGGGTTCGGTTCTTC
CASSQREGVRFF
>once|TRBJ2-3|TRBD2|TRBV6-4
TGTGCCAGCAGTGATCAAGAGAGAGTAGCGGGGTCCACAGATACGCAGTATTTT
CASSDQERVAGSTDTQYF